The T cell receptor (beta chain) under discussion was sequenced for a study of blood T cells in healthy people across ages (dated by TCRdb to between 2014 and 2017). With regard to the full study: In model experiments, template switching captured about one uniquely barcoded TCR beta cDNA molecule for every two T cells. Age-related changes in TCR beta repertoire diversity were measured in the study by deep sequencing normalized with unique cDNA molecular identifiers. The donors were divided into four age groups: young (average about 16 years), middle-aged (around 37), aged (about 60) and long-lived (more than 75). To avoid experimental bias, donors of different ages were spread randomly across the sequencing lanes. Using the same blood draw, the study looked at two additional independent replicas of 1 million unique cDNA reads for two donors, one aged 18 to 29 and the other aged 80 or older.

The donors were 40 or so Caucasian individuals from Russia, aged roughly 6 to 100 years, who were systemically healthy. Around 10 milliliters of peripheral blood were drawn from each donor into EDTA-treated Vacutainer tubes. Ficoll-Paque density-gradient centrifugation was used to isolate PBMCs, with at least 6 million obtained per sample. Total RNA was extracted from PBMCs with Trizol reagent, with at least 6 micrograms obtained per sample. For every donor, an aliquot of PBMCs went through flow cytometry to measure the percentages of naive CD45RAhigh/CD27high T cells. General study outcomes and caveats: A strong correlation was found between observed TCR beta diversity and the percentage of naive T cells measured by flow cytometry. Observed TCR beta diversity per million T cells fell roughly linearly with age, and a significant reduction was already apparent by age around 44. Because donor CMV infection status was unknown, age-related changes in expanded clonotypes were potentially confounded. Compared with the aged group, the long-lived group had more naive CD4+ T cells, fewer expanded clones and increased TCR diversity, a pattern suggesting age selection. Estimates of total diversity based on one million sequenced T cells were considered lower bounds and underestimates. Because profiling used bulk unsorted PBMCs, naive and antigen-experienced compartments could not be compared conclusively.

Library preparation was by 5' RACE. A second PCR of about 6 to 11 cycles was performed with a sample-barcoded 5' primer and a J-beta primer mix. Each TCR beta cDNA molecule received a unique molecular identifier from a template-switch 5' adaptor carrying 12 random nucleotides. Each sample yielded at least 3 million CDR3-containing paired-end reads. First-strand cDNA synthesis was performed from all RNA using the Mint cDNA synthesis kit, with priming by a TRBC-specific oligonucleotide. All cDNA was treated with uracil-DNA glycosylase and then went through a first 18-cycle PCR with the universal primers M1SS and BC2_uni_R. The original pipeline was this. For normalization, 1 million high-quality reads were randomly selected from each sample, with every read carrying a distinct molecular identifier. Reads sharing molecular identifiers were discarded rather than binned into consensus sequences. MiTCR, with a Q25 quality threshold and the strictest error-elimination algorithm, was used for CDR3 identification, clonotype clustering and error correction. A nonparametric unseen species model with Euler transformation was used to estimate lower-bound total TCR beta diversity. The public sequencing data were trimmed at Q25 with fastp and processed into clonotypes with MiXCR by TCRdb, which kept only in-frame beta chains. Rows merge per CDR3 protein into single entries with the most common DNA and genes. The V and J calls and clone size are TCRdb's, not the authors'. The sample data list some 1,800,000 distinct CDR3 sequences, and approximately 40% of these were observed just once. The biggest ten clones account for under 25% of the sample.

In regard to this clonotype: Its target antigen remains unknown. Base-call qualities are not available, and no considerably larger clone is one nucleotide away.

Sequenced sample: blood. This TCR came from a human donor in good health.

The bases are TGTGCCAGCAGCTTGGAGGGGGGAAATACGCAGTATTTT. This translates into CASSLEGGNTQYF. The chain is made from TRBV5-4 and TRBJ2-3; the D gene is possibly TRBD1 or TRBD2, each agreeing over 6 bases. Including cysteine and phenylalanine, the CDR3 has 13 amino acids. Only CDR3 DNA is held: 39 bases, read in frame from base 1. V loses 0 bases, J loses 7 bases, and the germline ends lie 9 bases apart. Per the germline V gene (reference sequence), SGHNT is the CDR1 and YYREEE is the CDR2. The full variable domain, with segments outside the CDR3 supplied by the reference TRBV5-4 and TRBJ2-3 proteins, appears as ETGVTQSPTHLIKTRGQQVTLRCSSQSGHNTVSWYQQALGQGPQFIFQYYREEENGRGNFPPRFSGLQFPNYSSELNVNALELDDSALYLCASSLEGGNTQYFGPGTRLTVL.